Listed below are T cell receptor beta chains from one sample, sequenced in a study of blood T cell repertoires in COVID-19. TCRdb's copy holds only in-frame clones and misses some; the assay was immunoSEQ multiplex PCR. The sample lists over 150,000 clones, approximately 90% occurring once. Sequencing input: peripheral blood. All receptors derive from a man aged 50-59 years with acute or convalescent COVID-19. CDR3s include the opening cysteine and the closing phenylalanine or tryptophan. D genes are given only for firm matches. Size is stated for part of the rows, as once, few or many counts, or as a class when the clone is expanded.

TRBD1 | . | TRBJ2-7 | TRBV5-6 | CASSRRDRTYEQYF | TGTGCCAGCAGCCGCCGGGACAGAACTTACGAGCAGTACTTC
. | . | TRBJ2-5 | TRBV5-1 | CASSWGLSSGQETQYF | TGCGCCAGCAGCTGGGGGTTGAGTAGCGGCCAAGAGACCCAGTACTTC
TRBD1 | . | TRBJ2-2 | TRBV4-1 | CASSQEPGQGTTGELFF | TGCGCCAGCAGCCAAGAACCGGGACAGGGGACCACCGGGGAGCTGTTTTTT
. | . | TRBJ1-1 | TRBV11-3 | CASSLVGQGCTEAFF | TGTGCCAGCAGCTTAGTGGGCCAGGGGTGCACTGAAGCTTTCTTT
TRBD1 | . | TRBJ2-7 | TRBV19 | CASSILGQGVYEQYF | TGTGCCAGTAGTATCCTAGGACAGGGAGTCTACGAGCAGTACTTC
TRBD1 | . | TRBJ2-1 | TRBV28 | CASSAGQGARYNEQFF | TGTGCCAGCAGCGCGGGACAGGGGGCAAGATACAATGAGCAGTTCTTC
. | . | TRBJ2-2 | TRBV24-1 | CATSDFAGNTGELFF | TGTGCCACCAGTGATTTTGCAGGGAACACCGGGGAGCTGTTTTTT
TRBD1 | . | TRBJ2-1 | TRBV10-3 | CAANRGGSYNEQFF | TGTGCCGCGAACAGGGGTGGCTCCTACAATGAGCAGTTCTTC
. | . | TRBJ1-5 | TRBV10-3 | CAISLQGGGNQPQHF | TGTGCCATCAGTTTACAGGGCGGTGGCAATCAGCCCCAGCATTTT
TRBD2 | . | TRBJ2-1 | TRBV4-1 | CASSQDSGVSYNEQFF | TGCGCCAGCAGCCAAGATAGCGGGGTCTCCTACAATGAGCAGTTCTTC
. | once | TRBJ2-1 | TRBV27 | CASRPFGKGPSYNEQFF | TGTGCCAGCCGTCCTTTCGGGAAAGGGCCCTCCTACAATGAGCAGTTCTTC
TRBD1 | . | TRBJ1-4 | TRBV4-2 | CASSQGTGGIKKLFF | TGTGCCAGCAGCCAAGGGACAGGGGGCATTAAAAAACTGTTTTTT